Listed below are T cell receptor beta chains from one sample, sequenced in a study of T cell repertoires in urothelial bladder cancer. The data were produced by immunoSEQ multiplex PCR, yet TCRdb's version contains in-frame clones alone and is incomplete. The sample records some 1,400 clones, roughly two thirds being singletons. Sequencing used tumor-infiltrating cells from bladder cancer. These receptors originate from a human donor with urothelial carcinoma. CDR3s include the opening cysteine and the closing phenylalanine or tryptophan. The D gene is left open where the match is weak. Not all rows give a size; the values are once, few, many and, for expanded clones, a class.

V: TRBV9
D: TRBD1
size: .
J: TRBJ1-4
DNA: TGTGCCAGCAGCGAGGGGGAGGCGGTCCTGGACAGGCCTAATGAAAAACTGTTTTTT
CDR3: CASSEGEAVLDRPNEKLFF

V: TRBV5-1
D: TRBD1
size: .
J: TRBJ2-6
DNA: TGCGCCAGCAGCTCCGGAATGGACAGGGCCTCTGGGGCCAACGTCCTGACTTTC
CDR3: CASSSGMDRASGANVLTF

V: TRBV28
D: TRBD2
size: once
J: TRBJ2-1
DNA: TGTGCGGTCCGGGGGGGGACTAGCGGGAGCTATGAGCAGTTCTTC
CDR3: CAVRGGTSGSYEQFF

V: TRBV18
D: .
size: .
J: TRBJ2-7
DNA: TGTGCCAGCTCACTTCGACAGCGCTACGAGCAGTACTTC
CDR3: CASSLRQRYEQYF

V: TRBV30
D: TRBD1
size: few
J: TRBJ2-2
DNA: TGTGCCTGGAGCAGGGGGTCCACCGGGGAGCTGTTTTTT
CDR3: CAWSRGSTGELFF

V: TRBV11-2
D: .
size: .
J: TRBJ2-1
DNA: TGTGCCAGCAGCCGTTGGACTAATGAGCAGTTCTTC
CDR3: CASSRWTNEQFF

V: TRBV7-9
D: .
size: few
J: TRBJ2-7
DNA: TGTGCCAGCAACGACGGGGCACACTACGAGCAGTACTTC
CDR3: CASNDGAHYEQYF

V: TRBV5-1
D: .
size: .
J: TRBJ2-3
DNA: TGCGCCAGCAGCGGTCAGGCGGGGGCCCCAGATACGCAGTATTTT
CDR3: CASSGQAGAPDTQYF

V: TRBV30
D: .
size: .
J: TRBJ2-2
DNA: TGTGCCCGAGGGGCGGGGGAGCTGTTTTTT
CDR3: CARGAGELFF

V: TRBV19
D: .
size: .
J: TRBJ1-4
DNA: TGTGCCAGTAGTATCCTGACAGGAGGTAATGAAAAACTGTTTTTT
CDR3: CASSILTGGNEKLFF

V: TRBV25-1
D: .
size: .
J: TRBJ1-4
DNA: TGTGCCAGCAGTGAACATGGGGCGCTTAATGAAAAACTGTTTTTT
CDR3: CASSEHGALNEKLFF

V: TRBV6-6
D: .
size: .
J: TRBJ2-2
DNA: TGTGCCAGCAGCCCCGTCCCCCAAGGGGAGCTGTTTTTT
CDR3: CASSPVPQGELFF

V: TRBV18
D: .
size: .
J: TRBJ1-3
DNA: TGTGCCAGCTCAGAACCGAAGACAGCAGGAAACACCATATATTTT
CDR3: CASSEPKTAGNTIYF

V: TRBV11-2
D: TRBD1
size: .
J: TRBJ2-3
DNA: TGTGCCAGCAGCTTAAGGGGGCTGATCGCAGATACGCAGTATTTT
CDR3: CASSLRGLIADTQYF

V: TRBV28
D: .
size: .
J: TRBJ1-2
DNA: TGTGCCAGCAGCAGAGGACCAGGGTCTAACTATGGCTACACCTTC
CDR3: CASSRGPGSNYGYTF

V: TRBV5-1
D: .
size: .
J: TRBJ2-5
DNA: TGCGCCAGCAGCTTGGTAGGAGAGACCCAGTACTTC
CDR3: CASSLVGETQYF

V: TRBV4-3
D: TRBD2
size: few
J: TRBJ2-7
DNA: TGCGCCAGCAGCCAAGATCCTCTAGCGGGGGTTCTCAGCTCCTACGAGCAGTACTTC
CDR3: CASSQDPLAGVLSSYEQYF

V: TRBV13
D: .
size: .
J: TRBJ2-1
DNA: TGTGCCAGCAGCTTCGGGGGCCCTCGCAATGAGCAGTTCTTC
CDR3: CASSFGGPRNEQFF

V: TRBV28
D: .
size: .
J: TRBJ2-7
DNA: TGTGCCAGCAGGCAGGGGTCCTACGAGCAGTACTTC
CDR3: CASRQGSYEQYF

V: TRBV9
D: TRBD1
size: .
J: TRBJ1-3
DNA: TGTGCCAGCAGCTGGACAGGGGGGACGGTGGGAAACACCATATATTTT
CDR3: CASSWTGGTVGNTIYF

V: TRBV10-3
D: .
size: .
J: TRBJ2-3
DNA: TGTGCCATCAGTGAGTCCTTACAGGGTTCAGATACGCAGTATTTT
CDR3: CAISESLQGSDTQYF

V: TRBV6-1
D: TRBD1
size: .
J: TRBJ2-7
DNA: TGTGCCAGCAGCCTTTCCGGGACAGGGGGTAGGGAGCAGTACTTC
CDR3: CASSLSGTGGREQYF

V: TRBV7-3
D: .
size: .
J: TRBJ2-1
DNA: TGTGCCAGCAGCCCGGCGGCCACCTCCTACAATGAGCAGTTCTTC
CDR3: CASSPAATSYNEQFF

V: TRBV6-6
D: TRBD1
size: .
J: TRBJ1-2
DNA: TGTGCCAGCAGTCGGGACAGCTATGGCTACACCTTC
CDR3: CASSRDSYGYTF

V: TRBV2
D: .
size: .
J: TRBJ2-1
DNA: TGTGCCAGCAGTGAGAACAGGGATGGCAATGAGCAGTTCTTC
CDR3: CASSENRDGNEQFF

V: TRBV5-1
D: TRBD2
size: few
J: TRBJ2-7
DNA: TGCGCCAGCAGCTGGCTCAGCGGGAGTTACGAGCAGTACTTC
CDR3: CASSWLSGSYEQYF

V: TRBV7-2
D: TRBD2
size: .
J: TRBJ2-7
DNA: TGTGCCAGCAGCACCGGGACAGGTCGGGTAGCGGGGGGAGGGCAGTACTTC
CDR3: CASSTGTGRVAGGGQYF

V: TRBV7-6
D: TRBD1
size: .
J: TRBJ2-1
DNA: TGTGCCAGCAGCTTAGATGACAGGGGGCGTGAGCAGTTCTTC
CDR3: CASSLDDRGREQFF

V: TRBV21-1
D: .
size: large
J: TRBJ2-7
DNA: TGTGCCAGCAGCAGGCTACCCCGGGACTTAAGCTCCTACGAGCAGTACTTC
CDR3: CASSRLPRDLSSYEQYF

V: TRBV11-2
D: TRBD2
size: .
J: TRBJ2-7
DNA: TGTGCCAGCAGCTCACGTGCGGGAGGGCCGTTCGAGCAGTACTTC
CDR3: CASSSRAGGPFEQYF

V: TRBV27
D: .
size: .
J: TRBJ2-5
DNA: TGTGCCAGCAGTTTAAGGGGGGCCCGGGAGACCCAGTACTTC
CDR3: CASSLRGARETQYF

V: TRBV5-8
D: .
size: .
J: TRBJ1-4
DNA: TGTGCCAGCAGCTTCAGGGGAACGGAAGAAAAACTGTTTTTT
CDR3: CASSFRGTEEKLFF